The entry that follows covers one TCR beta chain sequence. Antigen unknown. Here immunoSEQ multiplex PCR was the method, and the copy in TCRdb shows in-frame clones only, minus some. The sample yields about 42,000 clones, approximately 80% seen once. People who had autoimmune disease history or systemic immunosuppression were excluded. The sample is drawn from a study of OX40 agonist ivuxolimab in advanced cancers. General study findings and limits: Certain nonresponding patients likewise had low normalized T-cell clonal expansion.

With V trimmed by 7 bases and J by 8 bases, 16 bases remained unmatched. The CDR3 length is 15 residues. CDR1 and CDR2 (germline): ENHRY, SYGVKD. Sequences were derived from CD4+ or CD8+ T cells sorted from blood, sampled in a trial of the OX40 agonist ivuxolimab. This sequence originates from an adult with an advanced solid tumor such as melanoma, head and neck, liver or kidney cancer. The chain has TRBV10-3 and TRBJ1-2, with 7 bases identical to TRBD1. The CDR3 bases are TGTGCCATCATCGGGACAGAGGCGACTCAGGGCGGCTACACCTTC. This translates into CAIIGTEATQGGYTF.